Following are 12 T cell receptor beta chains from one sample sequenced in a study of blood T cells in healthy people across ages. A sample-barcoded 5' primer and a J-beta primer mix were used in a second PCR of roughly 7 to 12 cycles. TCRdb re-analysed the 5' RACE reads in MiXCR, keeping a single row per CDR3 protein. The data hold more than 800,000 distinct CDR3 sequences, with more than 40% observed a single time. Sequenced input: blood. These receptors were taken from a woman aged 55-75 years in good health.

V and J are TRBV19 and TRBJ2-1, with D perhaps TRBD2 (6 bases). V lost 1 base to trimming and J lost 2 bases, with 12 bases between them. The germline V gene encodes CDR1 LNHDA and CDR2 SQIVND (reference sequence). CDR3 length: 16 amino acids. This CDR3 is CASSIAKTRTYNEQFF. For the CDR3, the DNA is TGTGCCAGTAGTATAGCGAAGACTAGAACCTACAATGAGCAGTTCTTC.

The chain uses TRBV9 and TRBJ2-2; the D gene is possibly TRBD1 (6 bases). The germline gives CDR1 SGDLS, CDR2 YYNGEE. The V end was cut by 4 bases, the J end by 7 bases, with 11 bases between. The CDR3 is made up of 13 amino acids. CDR3 protein: CASSPSGVGELFF. CDR3 in DNA: TGTGCCAGCAGCCCGTCAGGGGTCGGGGAGCTGTTTTTT.

V is TRBV20-1 and J is TRBJ2-1; 12 positions agree with TRBD2. V was clipped by 2 bases and J by 5 bases; unmatched bases: 16. The CDR3 is 19 amino acids. The V gene's germline CDR1 is DFQATT and CDR2 SNEGSKA (reference sequence). The DNA of the CDR3 is TGCAGTGCTAGACCCTACCTAGCGGGAGGGCCCCTGCACCACAATGAGCAGTTCTTC. The encoded protein is CSARPYLAGGPLHHNEQFF.

This clonotype is a singleton in its sample. The rearrangement joins TRBV21-1 to TRBJ2-7; the DNA was not compared with TRBD1, the D call given in the table. TRBV21-1 is tagged as a pseudogene. The CDR3 sequence is 17 residues long. The CDR3 DNA follows: TGTGCCAGCAGCAGCCCATCCGGGGGCGTAGGGCCCTACGAGCAGTACTTC. Translating gives CASSSPSGGVGPYEQYF.

V usage is TRBV2 and J usage is TRBJ2-1; no reliable D call. The CDR3 runs to 12 residues. Trimming left V 5 bases short and J 5 bases short, with 7 bases between. Germline-derived CDR1 and CDR2 are SNHLY and FYNNEI. As DNA, the CDR3 is TGTGCCAGCAGTACTACGAACAATGAGCAGTTCTTC. It encodes CASSTTNNEQFF.

The chain carries TRBV6-5 and TRBJ2-5; weak D call: TRBD1 (7 bases). V lost 6 bases, J lost 1 base, and 15 bases lay in between. This CDR3 contains 15 residues. CDR1 MNHEY and CDR2 SVGAGI come from the germline V gene. CDR3 nucleotides: TGTGCCAGCAGCCCAGGGGGGACCCTCCAAGAGACCCAGTACTTC. As protein: CASSPGGTLQETQYF.

This clonotype has just a few counts. V usage is TRBV3-1 and J usage is TRBJ2-7, with unresolved D. Germline V gene sequence: CDR1 LGHDT, CDR2 YNNKEL (reference sequence). The V end lost 4 bases, the J end lost 3 bases, and 19 bases lay between the germline ends. The CDR3 extends over 16 amino acids. CDR3 amino acids: CASSRVAESRSYEQYF. DNA of the CDR3: TGTGCCAGCAGCCGGGTAGCCGAATCTAGGAGCTACGAGCAGTACTTC.

This clonotype was observed a few times. The CDR3 loop is CASSQPGSGGPTNYNEQFF. CDR3 DNA: TGTGCCAGCAGCCAACCTGGGTCGGGGGGGCCGACAAACTACAATGAGCAGTTCTTC. This rearrangement joins TRBV4-2 to TRBJ2-1, with TRBD2 identical over 8 bases. After removal of 2 bases from V and 3 bases from J, the junction contained 15 bases not matched to a gene. Germline V gene lookup returns CDR1 LGHNA and CDR2 YNFKEQ. The CDR3 runs to 19 residues.

This clonotype was seen a handful of times. CDR3 bases: TGTGCCAGCAGATCGGGAGGGGTCAAGGAAAAACTGTTTTTT. As protein: CASRSGGVKEKLFF. V gene TRBV6-2 or TRBV6-3 combines with J gene TRBJ1-4; perhaps TRBD1 as D (5 bases). From germline, CDR1 is MNHEY and CDR2 SVGEGT. Trimming stripped 6 bases from V and 8 bases from J, with 16 bases between. The CDR3 runs 14 residues.

This chain uses TRBV20-1 with TRBJ1-4; 8 bases agree with TRBD1. This CDR3 contains 14 residues. Looked up from germline, CDR1 is DFQATT and CDR2 is SNEGSKA (reference sequence). Trimming at V came to 2 bases and at J to 7 bases, leaving 6 bases not matched to a gene. CDR3 bases: TGCAGTGCTAGAAATATACAGGGGGGTGAAAAACTGTTTTTT. This sequence encodes CSARNIQGGEKLFF.

The V gene is TRBV20-1, the J gene TRBJ2-4, with 9 bases that match TRBD2. The end of the DNA aligns better with TRBJ2-7, so the J call may be wrong. Germline values: CDR1 DFQATT, CDR2 SNEGSKA (reference sequence). The CDR3 sequence is 13 residues long. As DNA, the CDR3 is TGCAGTGCAGTTCTAGCGGGATTGTACGAGCAGTACTTC. Protein product: CSAVLAGLYEQYF.

The rearrangement uses TRBV3-1 and TRBJ1-6; D remains unclear. Germline-derived CDR1 and CDR2 are LGHDT and YNNKEL (reference sequence). CDR3 length equals 14 residues. The V and J ends lost 0 bases and 6 bases respectively, with 6 bases between them. The CDR3, as DNA: TGTGCCAGCAGCCAAGACGGATTTAATTCACCCCTCCACTTT. Protein: CASSQDGFNSPLHF.